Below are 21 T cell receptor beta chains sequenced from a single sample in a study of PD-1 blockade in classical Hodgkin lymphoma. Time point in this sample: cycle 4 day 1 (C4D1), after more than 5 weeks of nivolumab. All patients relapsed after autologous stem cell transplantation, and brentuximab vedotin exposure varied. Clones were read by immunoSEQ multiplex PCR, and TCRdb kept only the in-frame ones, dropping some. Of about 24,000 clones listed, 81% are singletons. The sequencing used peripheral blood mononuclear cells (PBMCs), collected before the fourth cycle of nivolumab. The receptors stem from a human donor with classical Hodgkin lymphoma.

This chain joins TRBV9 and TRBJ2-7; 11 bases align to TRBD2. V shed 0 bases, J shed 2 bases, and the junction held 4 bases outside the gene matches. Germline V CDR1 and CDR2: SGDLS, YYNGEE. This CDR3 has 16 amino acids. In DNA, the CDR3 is TGTGCCAGCAGCGTAGGTACTAGCGGGGGTACCTACGAGCAGTACTTC. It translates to CASSVGTSGGTYEQYF.

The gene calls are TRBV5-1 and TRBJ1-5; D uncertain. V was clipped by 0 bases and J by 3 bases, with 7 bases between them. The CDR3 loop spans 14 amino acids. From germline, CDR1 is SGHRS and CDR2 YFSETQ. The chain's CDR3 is CASSLEGSNQPQHF. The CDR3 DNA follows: TGCGCCAGCAGCTTGGAAGGCTCCAATCAGCCCCAGCATTTT. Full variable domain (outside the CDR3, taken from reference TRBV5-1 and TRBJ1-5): KAGVTQTPRYLIKTRGQQVTLSCSPISGHRSVSWYQQTPGQGLQFLFEYFSETQRNKGNFPGRFSGRQFSNSRSEMNVSTLELGDSALYLCASSLEGSNQPQHFGDGTRLSIL.

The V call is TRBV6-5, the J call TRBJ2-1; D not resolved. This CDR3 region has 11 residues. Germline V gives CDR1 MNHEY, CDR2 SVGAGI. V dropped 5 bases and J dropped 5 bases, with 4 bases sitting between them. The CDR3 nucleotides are TGTGCCAGCAGTAGAAACAATGAGCAGTTCTTC. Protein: CASSRNNEQFF.

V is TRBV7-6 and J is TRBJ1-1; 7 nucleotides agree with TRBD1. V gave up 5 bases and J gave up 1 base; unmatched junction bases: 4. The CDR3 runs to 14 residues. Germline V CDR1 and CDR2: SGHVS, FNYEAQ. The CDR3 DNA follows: TGTGCCAGCAGCCCCGGGACAGAGAACACTGAAGCTTTCTTT. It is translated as CASSPGTENTEAFF.

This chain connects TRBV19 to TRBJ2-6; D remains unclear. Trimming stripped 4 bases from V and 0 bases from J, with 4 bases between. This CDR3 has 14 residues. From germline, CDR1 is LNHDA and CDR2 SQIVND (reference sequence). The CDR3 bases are TGTGCCAGTAGTAATCCCTCTGGGGCCAACGTCCTGACTTTC. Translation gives CASSNPSGANVLTF.

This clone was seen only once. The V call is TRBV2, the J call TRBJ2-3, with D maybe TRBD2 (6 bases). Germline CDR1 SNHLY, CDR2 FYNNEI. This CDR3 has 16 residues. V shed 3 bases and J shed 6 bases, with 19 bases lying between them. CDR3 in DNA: TGTGCCAGCAGTGATAGGTTGGGACTGACTATCGATACGCAGTATTTT. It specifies CASSDRLGLTIDTQYF. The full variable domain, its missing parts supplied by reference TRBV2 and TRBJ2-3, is EPEVTQTPSHQVTQMGQEVILRCVPISNHLYFYWYRQILGQKVEFLVSFYNNEISEKSEIFDDQFSVERPDGSNFTLKIRSTKLEDSAMYFCASSDRLGLTIDTQYFGPGTRLTVL.

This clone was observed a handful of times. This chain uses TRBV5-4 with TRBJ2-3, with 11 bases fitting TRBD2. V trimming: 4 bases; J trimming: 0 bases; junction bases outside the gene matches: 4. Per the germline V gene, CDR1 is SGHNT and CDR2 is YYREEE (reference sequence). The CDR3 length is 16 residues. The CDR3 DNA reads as TGTGCCAGCAGCCCCAGACTAGCGGGGAGCACAGATACGCAGTATTTT. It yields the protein CASSPRLAGSTDTQYF.

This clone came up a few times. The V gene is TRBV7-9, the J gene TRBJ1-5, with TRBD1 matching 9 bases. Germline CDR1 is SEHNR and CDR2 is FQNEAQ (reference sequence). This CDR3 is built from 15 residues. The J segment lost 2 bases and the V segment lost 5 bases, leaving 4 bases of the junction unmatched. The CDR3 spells CASSRQGGGNQPQHF. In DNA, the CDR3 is TGTGCCAGCAGCCGACAGGGGGGAGGCAATCAGCCCCAGCATTTT.

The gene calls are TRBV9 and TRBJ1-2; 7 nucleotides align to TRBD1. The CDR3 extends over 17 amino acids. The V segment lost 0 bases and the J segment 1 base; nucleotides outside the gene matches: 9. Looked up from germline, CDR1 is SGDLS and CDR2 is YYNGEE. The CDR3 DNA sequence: TGTGCCAGCAGCGTAGAAGACAGGGTGGAGGATAACTATGGCTACACCTTC. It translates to CASSVEDRVEDNYGYTF.

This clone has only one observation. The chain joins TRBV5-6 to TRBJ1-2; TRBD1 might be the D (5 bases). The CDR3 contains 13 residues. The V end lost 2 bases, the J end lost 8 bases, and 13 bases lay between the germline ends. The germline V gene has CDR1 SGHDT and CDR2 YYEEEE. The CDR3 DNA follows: TGTGCCAGCAGCTTCGTAGGGGTTGGCGGCTACACCTTC. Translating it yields CASSFVGVGGYTF.

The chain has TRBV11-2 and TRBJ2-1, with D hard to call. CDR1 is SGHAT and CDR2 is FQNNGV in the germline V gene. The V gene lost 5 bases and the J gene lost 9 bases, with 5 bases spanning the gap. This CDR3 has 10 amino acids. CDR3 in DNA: TGTGCCAGCAGCAGTCGTGAGCAGTTCTTC. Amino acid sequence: CASSSREQFF.

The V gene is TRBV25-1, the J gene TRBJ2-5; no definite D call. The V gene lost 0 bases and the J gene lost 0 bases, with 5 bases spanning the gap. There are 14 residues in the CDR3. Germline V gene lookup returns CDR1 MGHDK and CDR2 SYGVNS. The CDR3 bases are TGTGCCAGCAGTGAATATATTAACCAAGAGACCCAGTACTTC. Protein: CASSEYINQETQYF.

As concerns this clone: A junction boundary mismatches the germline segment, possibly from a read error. The CDR3 loop reads CAWSGRGDYGSNF. Here the CDR3 DNA reads TGTGCCTGGAGTGGTCGGGGTGACTACGGTTCGAACTTC. This chain connects TRBV30 to TRBJ2-7; tentative D call: TRBD2 (5 bases). The CDR3 sequence is 13 residues long. CDR1 and CDR2 from the germline V gene are GTSNPN and SVGIG (reference sequence).

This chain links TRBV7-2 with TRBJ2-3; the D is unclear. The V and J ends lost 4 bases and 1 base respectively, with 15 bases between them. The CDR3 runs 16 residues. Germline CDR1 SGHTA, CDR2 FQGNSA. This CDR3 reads CASSSPLTARTDTQYF. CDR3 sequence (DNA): TGTGCCAGCAGCTCCCCCCTGACCGCCCGCACAGATACGCAGTATTTT.

The CDR3 loop reads CATSRENGQTV. The CDR3 bases are TGTGCCACCAGCAGAGAAAATGGGCAGACTGTC. The J gene is TRBJ2-7, the V gene TRBV15; D gene uncertain. The CDR3 runs to 11 residues. CDR1 and CDR2 from the germline V gene are LNHNV and YYDKDF (reference sequence).

The CDR3 spells CASSQRGLNTEAFF. The CDR3 DNA sequence: TGTGCCAGCTCCCAGAGGGGTCTGAACACTGAAGCTTTCTTT. The chain is built from TRBV7-6 and TRBJ1-1; TRBD1 is a possible D gene (5 bases). CDR1 is SGHVS and CDR2 is FNYEAQ in the germline V gene. Trimming cost V 8 bases and J 0 bases, with 13 bases left between them. The CDR3 loop spans 14 amino acids.

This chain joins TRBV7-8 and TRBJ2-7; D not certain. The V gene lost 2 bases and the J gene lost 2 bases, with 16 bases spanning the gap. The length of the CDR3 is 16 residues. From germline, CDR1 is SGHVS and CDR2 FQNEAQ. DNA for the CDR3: TGTGCCAGCAGCTTAAAAACAGCCACATTTACCTACGAGCAGTACTTC. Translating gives CASSLKTATFTYEQYF.

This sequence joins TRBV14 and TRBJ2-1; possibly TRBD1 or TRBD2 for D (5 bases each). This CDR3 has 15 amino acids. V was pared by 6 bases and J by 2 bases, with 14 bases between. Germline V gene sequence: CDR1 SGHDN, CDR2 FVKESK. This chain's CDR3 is CASSRTGTPYNEQFF. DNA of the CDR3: TGTGCCAGCAGTCGAACCGGGACCCCCTACAATGAGCAGTTCTTC. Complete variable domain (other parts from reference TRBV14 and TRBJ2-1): EAGVTQFPSHSVIEKGQTVTLRCDPISGHDNLYWYRRVMGKEIKFLLHFVKESKQDESGMPNNRFLAERTGGTYSTLKVQPAELEDSGVYFCASSRTGTPYNEQFFGPGTRLTVL.

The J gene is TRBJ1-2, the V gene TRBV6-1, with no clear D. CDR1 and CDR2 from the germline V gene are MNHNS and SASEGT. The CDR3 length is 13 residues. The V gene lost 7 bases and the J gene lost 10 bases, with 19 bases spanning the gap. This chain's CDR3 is CASTERGFRVYTF. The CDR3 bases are TGTGCCAGCACCGAACGAGGGTTTCGTGTCTACACCTTC.

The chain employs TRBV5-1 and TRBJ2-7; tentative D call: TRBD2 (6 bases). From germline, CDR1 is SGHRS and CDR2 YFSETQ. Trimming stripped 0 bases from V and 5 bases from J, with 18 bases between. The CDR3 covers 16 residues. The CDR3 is CASSLDSGLRGNEQYF. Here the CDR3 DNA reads TGCGCCAGCAGCTTGGATTCTGGACTGCGGGGCAACGAGCAGTACTTC.

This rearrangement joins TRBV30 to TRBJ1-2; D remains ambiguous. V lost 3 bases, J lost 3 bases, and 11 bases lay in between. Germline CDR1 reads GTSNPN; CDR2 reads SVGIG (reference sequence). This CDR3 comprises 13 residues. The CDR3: CAWSASRDYGYTF. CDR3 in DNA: TGTGCCTGGAGCGCAAGTAGAGACTATGGCTACACCTTC. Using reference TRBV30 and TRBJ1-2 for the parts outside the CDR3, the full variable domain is SQTIHQWPATLVQPVGSPLSLECTVEGTSNPNLYWYRQAAGRGLQLLFYSVGIGQISSEVPQNLSASRPQDRQFILSSKKLLLSDSGFYLCAWSASRDYGYTFGSGTRLTVV.